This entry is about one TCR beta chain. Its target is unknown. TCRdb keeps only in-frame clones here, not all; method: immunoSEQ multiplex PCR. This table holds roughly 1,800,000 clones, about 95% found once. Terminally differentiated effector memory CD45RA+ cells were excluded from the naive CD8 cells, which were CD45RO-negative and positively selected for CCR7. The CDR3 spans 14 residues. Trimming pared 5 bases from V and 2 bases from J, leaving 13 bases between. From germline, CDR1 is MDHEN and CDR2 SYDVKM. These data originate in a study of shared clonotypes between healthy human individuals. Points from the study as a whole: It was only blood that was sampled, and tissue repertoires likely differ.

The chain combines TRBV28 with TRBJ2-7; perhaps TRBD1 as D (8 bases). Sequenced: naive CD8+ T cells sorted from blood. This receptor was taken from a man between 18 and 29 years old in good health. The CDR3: CASSDTGGAYEQYF. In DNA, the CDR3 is TGTGCCAGCAGTGATACAGGGGGGGCCTACGAGCAGTACTTC.